A single sample is the source of the 21 T cell receptor beta chains below, sequenced in a study of cytomegalovirus exposure and HLA in healthy donors. Amplification used 60 Vbeta primers and 13 Jbeta primers. The table came from immunoSEQ multiplex PCR; TCRdb's copy has only in-frame clones and leaves some out. The sample holds about 130,000 clones; approximately 82% are singletons and the top ten take about 20%. Sequencing was performed on PBMCs. The source of these receptors is a man younger than 35 in good health and CMV-seropositive.

The gene calls are TRBV18 and TRBJ1-6; D is unclear. Trimming removed 2 bases at V and 3 bases at J, with 5 bases between. The germline gives CDR1 KGHSH, CDR2 LQKENI. CDR3 length: 14 residues. The CDR3 reads CASSPSNYNSPLHF. CDR3 DNA: TGTGCCAGCTCACCATCAAACTATAATTCACCCCTCCACTTT.

A remark on this clone: Other DNA sequences from this sample encode an identical CDR3 as well. The gene calls are TRBV6-1 and TRBJ1-5; tentatively, D is TRBD1 (6 bases). Germline loops: CDR1 MNHNS, CDR2 SASEGT. This CDR3 is built from 12 residues. V lost 9 bases and J lost 7, with 13 bases in between. DNA of the CDR3: TGTGCCAGTTCGCAGGGGAACCAGCCCCAGCATTTT. This gives the protein CASSQGNQPQHF.

The chain couples TRBV6-1 to TRBJ1-6; D is unresolved. This CDR3 has 15 residues. Germline CDR1 MNHNS, CDR2 SASEGT. Trimming took 6 bases from V and 0 from J, leaving 9 bases between them. The CDR3 sequence is CASRDFYSYNSPLHF. DNA for the CDR3: TGTGCCAGCAGGGACTTCTACTCCTATAATTCACCCCTCCACTTT.

This CDR3 is CAWSVAGGLETQYF. DNA for the CDR3: TGTGCCTGGAGTGTAGCGGGGGGGCTAGAGACCCAGTACTTC. The rearrangement joins TRBV30 to TRBJ2-5; 10 bases align to TRBD2. Per germline, CDR1 GTSNPN and CDR2 SVGIG (reference sequence). With 0 bases clipped from V and 4 bases from J, the junction kept 2 bases outside the gene matches. This CDR3 comprises 14 residues.

The chain recombines TRBV6-5 with TRBJ1-6; possible D gene TRBD1, 5 bases. Trimming left V 9 bases short and J 4 bases short, with 16 bases between. Germline V gene lookup returns CDR1 MNHEY and CDR2 SVGAGI. The CDR3 totals 15 residues. The CDR3 protein is CARAPRQTYNSPLHF. The CDR3 DNA reads as TGTGCCAGGGCACCGAGACAGACGTATAATTCACCCCTCCACTTT.

This clone was observed a handful of times. The gene calls are TRBV2 and TRBJ2-1, with a tentative D call TRBD1 (6 bases). CDR3 size: 13 residues. Trimming left V 7 bases short and J 8 bases short, with 15 bases between. Germline V lookup: CDR1 SNHLY, CDR2 FYNNEI. The CDR3, as DNA: TGTGCCAGCATTGGCAGGGGCCGGGATGAGCAGTTCTTC. Translating gives CASIGRGRDEQFF.

The chain has TRBV9 and TRBJ2-3; 15 nucleotides match TRBD2. This CDR3 comprises 18 residues. The germline V gene has CDR1 SGDLS and CDR2 YYNGEE. Unmatched junction bases numbered 7, after V lost 4 bases and J lost 1 base. The CDR3 reads CASSIRTSGGDRTDTQYF. In nucleotides, the CDR3 is TGTGCCAGCAGCATTAGGACTAGCGGGGGGGACCGCACAGATACGCAGTATTTT. The full variable domain, in which reference TRBV9 and TRBJ2-3 provide the parts outside the CDR3, is DSGVTQTPKHLITATGQRVTLRCSPRSGDLSVYWYQQSLDQGLQFLIQYYNGEERAKGNILERFSAQQFPDLHSELNLSSLELGDSALYFCASSIRTSGGDRTDTQYFGPGTRLTVL.

The chain uses TRBV19 and TRBJ2-7; 7 bases line up with TRBD1. This CDR3 contains 15 residues. CDR1 LNHDA and CDR2 SQIVND come from the germline V gene (reference sequence). V shed 1 base, J shed 6 bases, and the junction held 9 bases outside the gene matches. CDR3 sequence: CASSIAAGGVPEQYF. For the CDR3, the DNA is TGTGCCAGTAGTATAGCGGCAGGGGGTGTCCCCGAGCAGTACTTC.

The chain recombines TRBV25-1 with TRBJ2-1; TRBD1 matches 9 bases. Unmatched junction bases numbered 10, after V lost 3 bases and J lost 4 bases. The CDR3 contains 17 residues. Germline CDR1 is MGHDK and CDR2 is SYGVNS. CDR3 DNA sequence: TGTGCCAGCAGTGACCGCCCGACAGGGGGTCAATACAATGAGCAGTTCTTC. Translation: CASSDRPTGGQYNEQFF.

The chain couples TRBV30 to TRBJ2-7; a weak D match, TRBD2 (6 bases). V was shortened by 4 bases and J by 0 bases, with 16 bases between the two germline ends. Germline lookup yields CDR1 GTSNPN and CDR2 SVGIG (reference sequence). The CDR3 totals 15 residues. CDR3 protein: CAWTQGSGSSYEQYF. The CDR3 region has the DNA TGTGCCTGGACGCAGGGTAGCGGAAGCTCCTACGAGCAGTACTTC.

CDR3 sequence: CASSFSLAGGPSSYEQYF. The CDR3 DNA is TGTGCCAGCAGCTTCTCACTAGCGGGGGGACCCAGCTCCTACGAGCAGTACTTC. The V gene is TRBV5-4, the J gene TRBJ2-7; 12 nucleotides match TRBD2. The junction had 9 bases not matched to a gene; V was cut back by 2 bases and J by 0 bases. The CDR3 spans 18 residues. The germline V gene encodes CDR1 SGHNT and CDR2 YYREEE (reference sequence).

The chain has TRBV9 and TRBJ2-1; weak D call: TRBD2 (7 bases). CDR3 size: 13 residues. Trimming removed 0 bases from V and 13 bases from J, with 14 bases in between. Looked up from germline, CDR1 is SGDLS and CDR2 is YYNGEE. The CDR3: CASSVDGGPGQFF. Written as DNA, the CDR3 is TGTGCCAGCAGCGTAGACGGGGGGCCGGGACAGTTCTTC.

The chain recombines TRBV4-1 with TRBJ2-7; 7 bases fit TRBD1. From germline, CDR1 is MGHRA and CDR2 YSYEKL. V gave up 3 bases and J gave up 0 bases; unmatched junction bases: 5. The length of the CDR3 is 15 residues. CDR3 protein: CASSHSTGSSYEQYF. For the CDR3, the DNA is TGCGCCAGCAGCCACTCGACAGGGAGCTCCTACGAGCAGTACTTC.

This chain's CDR3 is CASSFPGGSALLREQYF. CDR3 sequence (DNA): TGTGCCAGCAGCTTCCCAGGTGGTAGCGCTCTCCTTAGGGAGCAGTACTTC. The chain recombines TRBV7-7 with TRBJ2-7; tentatively, D is TRBD2 (5 bases). The V end was cut by 3 bases, the J end by 7 bases, with 25 bases between. The CDR3 is made up of 17 amino acids. The V gene's germline CDR1 is SSHAT and CDR2 FNYEAQ (reference sequence). Full variable domain (rest looked up from reference TRBV7-7 and TRBJ2-7): GAGVSQSPRYKVTKRGQDVTLRCDPISSHATLYWYQQALGQGPEFLTYFNYEAQPDKSGLPSDRFSAERPEGSISTLTIQRTEQRDSAMYRCASSFPGGSALLREQYFGPGTRLTVT.

The gene calls are TRBV12-5 and TRBJ2-5; 9 bases are shared with TRBD1. The V segment lost 2 bases and the J segment 1 base; nucleotides outside the gene matches: 11. The germline V gene encodes CDR1 LGHNT and CDR2 FRNRAP. The CDR3 extends over 18 amino acids. The CDR3 spells CASGLFGTGSGGQETQYF. The CDR3 DNA reads as TGTGCTAGTGGTTTGTTCGGGACAGGGAGTGGCGGCCAAGAGACCCAGTACTTC.

The chain has TRBV27 and TRBJ1-4; no firm D call. In germline, CDR1 is MNHEY, CDR2 SMNVEV (reference sequence). The CDR3 spans 11 residues. Trimming removed 6 bases from V and 6 bases from J, with 5 bases in between. The CDR3 nucleotides read TGTGCCAGCAGGGCTGATGAAAAACTGTTTTTT. It codes for CASRADEKLFF.

The chain employs TRBV6-6 and TRBJ1-1; possibly TRBD1 for D (5 bases). The CDR3 has 14 residues. The ends were cut back, 6 bases at V and 1 base at J, with 12 bases in the middle. CDR1 is MNHNY, CDR2 SVGAGI, per germline (reference sequence). CDR3 sequence (DNA): TGTGCCAGCAGAAAGGACACTTCGAACACTGAAGCTTTCTTT. It encodes CASRKDTSNTEAFF.

This rearrangement joins TRBV30 to TRBJ2-1; 9 bases are a match to TRBD1. CDR1 and CDR2 from the germline V gene are GTSNPN and SVGIG (reference sequence). Trimming cost V 4 bases and J 5 bases; bases outside gene matches: 6. The CDR3 totals 14 residues. CDR3: CAWNTGTGHNEQFF. CDR3 DNA sequence: TGTGCCTGGAACACCGGGACAGGGCACAATGAGCAGTTCTTC.

The chain couples TRBV19 to TRBJ1-5; possibly TRBD1 for D (5 bases). V was trimmed by 8 bases and J by 0 bases, leaving 14 bases between them. The CDR3 extends over 15 amino acids. The germline V gene encodes CDR1 LNHDA and CDR2 SQIVND (reference sequence). The CDR3 loop reads CASSPGQASNQPQHF. CDR3 DNA sequence: TGTGCCAGTTCCCCAGGACAAGCTAGCAATCAGCCCCAGCATTTT.

In nucleotides, the CDR3 is TGCGCCAGCAGCCAAGATATCAGGGGCCGTGAACCGTTTATTCTAGCCAAAAACATTCAGTACTTC. Residues: CASSQDIRGREPFILAKNIQYF. The chain joins TRBV4-1 to TRBJ2-4; perhaps TRBD1 as D (6 bases). The germline V and J ends were trimmed by 0 bases and 0 bases, with 27 bases remaining between them. This CDR3 is 22 amino acids long. Germline lookup yields CDR1 MGHRA and CDR2 YSYEKL.

The chain uses TRBV29-1 and TRBJ1-2, with D maybe TRBD1 (5 bases). Germline-derived CDR1 and CDR2 are SQVTM and ANQGSEA. This CDR3 contains 13 residues. Trimming removed 3 bases at V and 4 bases at J, with 12 bases between. Written as DNA, the CDR3 is TGCAGCGTTGATGGGGGGATTTCCTATGGCTACACCTTC. This gives the protein CSVDGGISYGYTF.